Shown below are 26 T cell receptor beta chains from a single sample sequenced in a study of blood T cell repertoires in COVID-19 (TCRdb year 2020). Library preparation used the immunoSEQ multiplex PCR assay. In its TCRdb copy, this immuneACCESS table keeps in-frame sequences only and misses some clones. Where compared with another copy, unresolved V genes explain less than half of these, and the others have no known cause. Counted in this sample were approximately 220,000 clones; around 87% of them appeared once. Over 13% of the sample is in the top ten clones. Sequenced input: PBMCs or T cells enriched from blood (not recorded which). The origin of the receptors is a man aged 25 to 40 who had been exposed to COVID-19.

The CDR3 is CASSPQQGRGYGYTF. The CDR3 region has the DNA TGTGCCAGCTCACCTCAACAGGGGAGAGGCTATGGCTACACCTTC. This chain uses TRBV18 with TRBJ1-2; the match to TRBD1 covers 7 bases. The CDR3 extends over 15 amino acids. With 3 bases clipped from V and 4 bases from J, the junction kept 8 bases outside the gene matches. The germline V gene has CDR1 KGHSH and CDR2 LQKENI. The variable domain in full, completed from reference TRBV18 and TRBJ1-2, reads NAGVMQNPRHLVRRRGQEARLRCSPMKGHSHVYWYRQLPEEGLKFMVYLQKENIIDESGMPKERFSAEFPKEGPSILRIQQVVRGDSAAYFCASSPQQGRGYGYTFGSGTRLTVV.

The genes are TRBV19 and TRBJ2-6, with 8 positions matching TRBD1. The trim removed 5 bases at V and 0 bases at J, leaving 9 bases unmatched. Germline CDR1 LNHDA, CDR2 SQIVND (reference sequence). This CDR3 spans 18 amino acids. The CDR3 loop reads CASSSTGAISSGANVLTF. The DNA of the CDR3 is TGTGCCAGTAGTTCGACAGGGGCGATAAGCTCTGGGGCCAACGTCCTGACTTTC.

The V and J genes are TRBV19 and TRBJ2-5; 7 positions match TRBD1. V lost 5 bases, J lost 4 bases, and 10 bases stayed unmatched. This CDR3 has 15 amino acids. The V gene's germline CDR1 is LNHDA and CDR2 SQIVND (reference sequence). The CDR3 DNA reads as TGTGCCAGTAGTGACAAGGACAGGCCTGGAGAGACCCAGTACTTC. The encoded protein is CASSDKDRPGETQYF.

The chain combines TRBV18 with TRBJ1-5; 9 positions match TRBD1. Germline loops: CDR1 KGHSH, CDR2 LQKENI. The CDR3 totals 15 residues. With V trimmed by 3 bases and J by 4 bases, 4 bases remained unmatched. The CDR3 DNA reads as TGTGCCAGCTCACCCTACAGGGGGCGAAATCAGCCCCAGCATTTT. Translation gives CASSPYRGRNQPQHF.

The table lists this clone with a count of one. V gene TRBV5-1 combines with J gene TRBJ1-1; 8 bases line up with TRBD1. This CDR3 comprises 16 residues. Germline V CDR1 and CDR2: SGHRS, YFSETQ. Trimming removed 3 bases from V and 0 bases from J; junction bases left unmatched: 7. CDR3 nucleotides: TGCGCCAGCAGCTCAGGGACAGGAAATATGAACACTGAAGCTTTCTTT. Protein: CASSSGTGNMNTEAFF.

The table lists this clone with a count of one. This chain joins TRBV2 and TRBJ2-3; no definite D call. V lost 1 base, J lost 3 bases, and 8 bases lay in between. The CDR3 length is 14 residues. In germline, CDR1 is SNHLY, CDR2 FYNNEI. The CDR3 loop reads CASSEGLTTDTQYF. CDR3 sequence (DNA): TGTGCCAGCAGTGAAGGTCTCACAACAGATACGCAGTATTTT.

This clone was seen a few times. V is TRBV7-9 and J is TRBJ2-7; D call uncertain. V lost 4 bases, J lost 3 bases, and 13 bases lay in between. Germline V gene sequence: CDR1 SEHNR, CDR2 FQNEAQ (reference sequence). This CDR3 region has 14 residues. The CDR3 DNA follows: TGTGCCAGCAGCTACTCAGGTTCACTCTACGAGCAGTACTTC. Translation: CASSYSGSLYEQYF.

The rearrangement joins TRBV5-5 to TRBJ1-5, with D perhaps TRBD1 (5 bases). CDR3 size: 15 residues. V was trimmed by 0 bases and J by 3 bases, leaving 10 bases between them. Germline V gene sequence: CDR1 SGHKS, CDR2 YYEKEE (reference sequence). The DNA for the CDR3 is TGTGCCAGCAGCTTGGCGCAGGGCCCCAATCAGCCCCAGCATTTT. Translating it yields CASSLAQGPNQPQHF.

V gene TRBV24-1 combines with J gene TRBJ1-4, with 7 bases lining up with TRBD1. V was pared by 4 bases and J by 6 bases, with 19 bases of the junction left unmatched. CDR1 KGHDR and CDR2 SFDVKD come from the germline V gene. This CDR3 has 19 residues. The CDR3 loop reads CATSDHDRAGTPRHEKLFF. CDR3 coding DNA: TGTGCCACCAGTGACCACGACAGGGCGGGTACCCCTAGACATGAAAAACTGTTTTTT.

This chain's CDR3 is CASSPPTEGTGELFF. CDR3 sequence (DNA): TGTGCCAGCTCACCACCTACAGAGGGCACCGGGGAGCTGTTTTTT. The chain is built from TRBV18 and TRBJ2-2; a possible D gene is TRBD2 (5 bases). The CDR3 consists of 15 residues. Germline CDR1 KGHSH, CDR2 LQKENI. V was pared by 0 bases and J by 4 bases, with 9 bases between.

The CDR3: CASSHRWQTNFLPHTGELFF. CDR3 bases: TGCGCCAGCAGCCACCGTTGGCAGACAAACTTTTTGCCCCACACCGGGGAGCTGTTTTTT. The chain couples TRBV4-3 to TRBJ2-2; no reliable D call. The CDR3 loop spans 20 amino acids. Trimming stripped 3 bases from V and 3 bases from J, with 26 bases between. Per germline, CDR1 LGHNA and CDR2 YSLEER.

The chain carries TRBV7-2 and TRBJ1-2, with D possibly being TRBD1 (6 bases). Germline loops: CDR1 SGHTA, CDR2 FQGNSA. The germline V and J ends were trimmed by 2 bases and 6 bases, with 13 bases remaining between them. This CDR3 region has 14 residues. CDR3 in DNA: TGTGCCAGCAGCTTAAACCCACAGGGCGATGGCTACACCTTC. Translation gives CASSLNPQGDGYTF.

This chain uses TRBV3-1 (or the pseudogene TRBV3-2) with TRBJ2-7; possibly TRBD2 for D (5 bases). Deletions cut 0 bases from V and 6 bases from J, with 12 bases between. The CDR3 sequence is 14 residues long. The germline CDR1 and CDR2 sequences are LGHDT and YNNKEL (reference sequence). The CDR3 here is CASSQDWRAGEQYF. The CDR3 bases are TGTGCCAGCAGCCAAGATTGGCGGGCGGGCGAGCAGTACTTC.

The J gene is TRBJ2-6, the V gene TRBV19, with D unresolved. The CDR3 runs 17 residues. The V gene's germline CDR1 is LNHDA and CDR2 SQIVND (reference sequence). The V end lost 3 bases, the J end lost 1 base, and 13 bases lay between the germline ends. The chain's CDR3 is CASSISAGSSGANVLTF. For the CDR3, the DNA is TGTGCCAGTAGTATTTCGGCAGGTTCGTCTGGGGCCAACGTCCTGACTTTC.

This chain uses TRBV7-9 with TRBJ1-6; D uncertain. This CDR3 is built from 13 residues. V was shortened by 1 base and J by 12 bases, with 10 bases between the two germline ends. CDR1 and CDR2 from the germline V gene are SEHNR and FQNEAQ (reference sequence). The CDR3 region is CASSLDAPGPLHF. In DNA, the CDR3 is TGTGCCAGCAGCTTAGATGCCCCAGGACCCCTCCACTTT.

The chain joins TRBV6-1 to TRBJ1-4; D gene ambiguous. This CDR3 is 14 amino acids long. Germline V gene sequence: CDR1 MNHNS, CDR2 SASEGT. V lost 1 base and J 7 bases, leaving 10 bases between the germline ends. CDR3 in amino acids: CASSEVKSREKLFF. The CDR3 nucleotides are TGTGCCAGCAGTGAAGTCAAGTCGCGTGAAAAACTGTTTTTT.

This clone has only one observation. This rearrangement joins TRBV7-2 to TRBJ2-5, with D possibly matching TRBD1 (5 bases). The CDR3 length is 15 residues. V was clipped by 4 bases and J by 5 bases, with 17 bases between them. The germline V gene encodes CDR1 SGHTA and CDR2 FQGNSA. CDR3 DNA: TGTGCCAGCAGCTCCAACAGGCTCGCTCAGGAGACCCAGTACTTC. It is translated as CASSSNRLAQETQYF.

The V call is TRBV15, the J call TRBJ2-3; D call uncertain. Deletions cut 3 bases from V and 1 base from J, with 8 bases between. The CDR3 length is 14 residues. CDR1 and CDR2 from the germline V gene are LNHNV and YYDKDF (reference sequence). The CDR3, as DNA: TGTGCCACCAGCAGCCGCGGTGGCACAGATACGCAGTATTTT. It yields the protein CATSSRGGTDTQYF.

This chain joins TRBV6-2 or TRBV6-3 and TRBJ2-5; TRBD2 agrees at 12 bases. Germline V lookup: CDR1 MNHEY, CDR2 SVGEGT. The trim removed 6 bases at V and 5 bases at J, leaving 16 bases unmatched. The CDR3 totals 18 residues. CDR3 residues: CASSPRLAGDFVRETQYF. The CDR3 region has the DNA TGTGCCAGCAGCCCTCGACTAGCGGGGGATTTCGTTCGGGAGACCCAGTACTTC.

V and J are TRBV30 and TRBJ2-7; D may be TRBD2 (6 bases). Per the germline V gene, CDR1 is GTSNPN and CDR2 is SVGIG (reference sequence). Trimming shortened V by 5 bases and J by 5 bases, and 13 bases separated the two germline ends. The CDR3 has 12 residues. CDR3 in DNA: TGTGCCTGGCCCCCTTCGGGAGACGAGCAGTACTTC. This encodes CAWPPSGDEQYF. The full variable domain, in which reference TRBV30 and TRBJ2-7 provide the parts outside the CDR3, is SQTIHQWPATLVQPVGSPLSLECTVEGTSNPNLYWYRQAAGRGLQLLFYSVGIGQISSEVPQNLSASRPQDRQFILSSKKLLLSDSGFYLCAWPPSGDEQYFGPGTRLTVT.

The genes are TRBV19 and TRBJ2-5; TRBD2 matches 12 bases. This CDR3 region has 16 residues. Germline CDR1 LNHDA, CDR2 SQIVND (reference sequence). After removal of 4 bases from V and 2 bases from J, the junction contained 5 bases not matched to a gene. This chain's CDR3 is CASSTRLAGEQETQYF. The DNA for the CDR3 is TGTGCCAGTAGTACTCGACTAGCGGGGGAACAAGAGACCCAGTACTTC.

V usage is TRBV5-6 and J usage is TRBJ1-6, with D unclear. V was trimmed by 1 base and J by 0 bases, leaving 5 bases between them. The germline V gene has CDR1 SGHDT and CDR2 YYEEEE. The CDR3 spans 15 residues. Written as DNA, the CDR3 is TGTGCCAGCAGCTTGAGGAGCTCCTATAATTCACCCCTCCACTTT. It yields the protein CASSLRSSYNSPLHF.

This sequence joins TRBV4-3 and TRBJ2-6; a weak D match, TRBD2 (5 bases). In germline, CDR1 is LGHNA, CDR2 YSLEER. The CDR3 spans 16 residues. The V end was cut by 0 bases, the J end by 0 bases, with 6 bases between. CDR3 in DNA: TGCGCCAGCAGCCAAGACGGGGTCTCTGGGGCCAACGTCCTGACTTTC. Encoded protein: CASSQDGVSGANVLTF.

CDR3 DNA: TGTGCCAGCAGCCCACAGGGAAATGGGTACGAGCAGTACTTC. It encodes CASSPQGNGYEQYF. This sequence joins TRBV7-8 and TRBJ2-7; the D gene is possibly TRBD1 (6 bases). V was cut by 5 bases and J by 4 bases, with 15 bases left in between. The germline CDR1 and CDR2 sequences are SGHVS and FQNEAQ. CDR3 length: 14 amino acids.

The chain is built from TRBV19 and TRBJ2-3, with 13 bases that match TRBD2. The CDR3 loop spans 16 amino acids. Trimming took 4 bases from V and 4 from J; bases not matched to a gene: 5. Germline V gene sequence: CDR1 LNHDA, CDR2 SQIVND (reference sequence). CDR3 sequence reads: CASSTRLAGGADTQYF. The DNA of the CDR3 is TGTGCCAGTAGTACTCGACTAGCGGGGGGAGCAGATACGCAGTATTTT.

The chain uses TRBV10-3 and TRBJ1-6; 9 bases fit TRBD1. Germline CDR1 and CDR2: ENHRY and SYGVKD. CDR3 length equals 16 residues. V lost 3 bases and J lost 6; bases outside the gene matches: 6. CDR3 protein: CAISDGTGFSNSPLHF. The CDR3, as DNA: TGTGCCATCAGTGACGGGACAGGGTTTAGTAATTCACCCCTCCACTTT.